This TCR beta chain was recorded in a study of PD-1 blockade in classical Hodgkin lymphoma (TCRdb year 2020). General notes on the study: Nivolumab dosing was 3 mg/kg intravenously every 2 weeks, continuing until either disease progression or unacceptable toxicity. The study used TCR beta sequencing and CyTOF to define a peripheral blood immune signature of response to PD-1 blockade in classical Hodgkin lymphoma.

About this clone itself: The target of this receptor is not known. No base quality information exists; no much larger clone differs at one position.

Genomic DNA was extracted with the Qiagen DNeasy kit from unsorted PBMCs and from negatively selected CD4+ and CD8+ fractions. Using primers that anneal to V and J segments, immunoSEQ multiplex PCR amplified the TCR beta CDR3 regions. Amplification bias was minimized using a synthetic immune receptor repertoire, and residual bias was removed computationally after sequencing. Concerning the study's data processing: Repertoire diversity was quantified as the Shannon entropy index using custom Python scripts. Unsorted, CD4+ and CD8+ repertoires were analyzed separately, except in combined analyses where CD4+ and CD8+ sequences were merged in silico. A clone counted as expanded when the clone's frequency after treatment rose at least 2-fold relative to C1D1, and clones undetected at baseline were given a pseudocount of 0.5. Clones with 0 or 1 copy at C1D1 were classified as singleton clones, and clones with 2 or more copies were classified as non-singleton clones. Clones expanded in unsorted samples were assigned a CD4+, CD8+ or unknown annotation through matching of protein sequences in sorted samples from the same patient. Wilcoxon tests on paired samples were used to test changes in diversity from C1D1 to C4D1. TCRdb retrieved this table from immuneACCESS and kept in-frame rearrangements only. Not all clones are present; in checked studies, unresolved V genes account for under half, and no reason is known for the remainder. The V and J calls and clone size were taken over from that table, and D and trimming were inferred from the DNA. Here the sample has about 150,000 clones; approximately 80% occur a single time. The ten largest clones capture roughly 8.4% of the sample.

Taken with the paper, the label for time point translates to: cycle 2 day 1 (C2D1) of nivolumab. All trial patients had relapsed after autologous stem cell transplantation, with cohorts A, B and C differing in prior brentuximab vedotin exposure. The trial cohort comprised a few dozen patients with relapsed/refractory classical Hodgkin lymphoma whose best overall responses were complete response, partial response or progressive disease. Single-agent nivolumab was administered to trial patients in the multi-cohort phase II CheckMate 205 trial. An independent review committee assessed best overall response by applying the 2007 International Working Group response criteria. Trial PBMCs were collected immediately before nivolumab initiation (C1D1) and during therapy at cycle 2 day 1 and cycle 4 day 1. After peripheral blood was drawn into 8 mL Vacutainer Cell Preparation Tubes, PBMCs were isolated by centrifugation and then cryopreserved.

Broader findings and caveats from the paper: Newly diagnosed patients were reported to have lower baseline TCR diversity than healthy donors, and relapsed/refractory patients were reported to have lower baseline TCR diversity still. The study covered only a single clinical trial cohort, and the causes of the repertoire differences, possibly disease activity or prior therapy, were still not defined. Trial patients with a complete response had baseline diversity similar to that of newly diagnosed patients, while partial responders and progressors had significantly lower diversity. CD4+ but not CD8+ TCR diversity rose significantly by C4D1 (p=0.0027 vs p=0.16), most apparent in complete responders (p=0.02). Lower diversity was observed in patients in whom nivolumab was started less than 1 year after ASCT, and these patients were excluded from later analyses so that confounding by immune reconstitution would be avoided.

This TCR was sampled from a human donor with classical Hodgkin lymphoma. The sample was peripheral blood mononuclear cells (PBMCs), taken before the second cycle of nivolumab.

The CDR3 protein sequence reads: CAISKGQNEQFF. At the DNA level, the sequence is TGTGCCATCAGTAAGGGACAGAATGAGCAGTTCTTC. The rearrangement joined TRBV10-3 to TRBJ2-1; a stretch of 7 junction bases matches TRBD1. The CDR3 numbers 12 residues from cysteine through phenylalanine. Only CDR3 DNA remains: 36 bases, in frame from the first base. CDR1 and CDR2 are read off the germline V gene as ENHRY and SYGVKD. For this chain, trimming is 5 bases at the V end and 7 bases at the J end, and the number of junction bases without a gene match is 2.